This T cell receptor (beta chain) was sequenced for a study of CD8+ T cells in alopecia areata. Study-wide results and caveats: Scalp samples also contribute reads from the resident alphabeta T cells found in normal skin. Lesional scalp exceeded normal scalp in clonality, especially in alopecia totalis/universalis. Relative to mice, TCR sharing across patients was less clear, a difference possibly HLA-related.

On this clone: Its antigen remains unknown.

Specified treatment: oral pan-JAK inhibitor, 5-10 mg twice daily. V was trimmed by 3 bases and J by 7 bases, leaving 11 bases between them. Germline-derived CDR1 and CDR2 are SGDLS and YYNGEE. The CDR3 extends over 13 amino acids. Sequencing templates came from extracted RNA that was reverse transcribed into cDNA. Assay used: immunoSEQ multiplex PCR; TCRdb lists only in-frame clones, some missing. The table shows about 160,000 clones, with 55% to 75% occurring only once. This TCR came from a human donor with alopecia areata. The V call is TRBV9, the J call TRBJ2-1; D is possibly TRBD1 or TRBD2 (6 bases each). This sample comprised CD4+ T cells sorted from blood, obtained at week 4, from a patient treated with tofacitinib. The CDR3 spells CASSEGGLNEQFF. Here the CDR3 DNA reads TGTGCCAGCAGCGAGGGGGGCCTTAATGAGCAGTTCTTC.